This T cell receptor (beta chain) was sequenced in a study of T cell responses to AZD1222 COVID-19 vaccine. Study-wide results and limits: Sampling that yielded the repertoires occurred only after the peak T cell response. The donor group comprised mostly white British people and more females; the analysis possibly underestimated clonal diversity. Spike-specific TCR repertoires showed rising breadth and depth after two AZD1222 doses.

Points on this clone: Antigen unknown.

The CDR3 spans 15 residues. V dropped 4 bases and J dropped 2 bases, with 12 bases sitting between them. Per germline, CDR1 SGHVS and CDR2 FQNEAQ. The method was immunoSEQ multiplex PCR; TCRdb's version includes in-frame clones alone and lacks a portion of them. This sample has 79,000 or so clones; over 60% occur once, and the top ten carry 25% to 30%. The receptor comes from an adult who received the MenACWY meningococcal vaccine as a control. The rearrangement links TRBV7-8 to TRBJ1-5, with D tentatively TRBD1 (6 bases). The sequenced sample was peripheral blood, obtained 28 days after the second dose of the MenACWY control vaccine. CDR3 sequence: CASSSNRVGNQPQHF. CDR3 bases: TGTGCCAGCAGCTCCAACAGGGTGGGCAATCAGCCCCAGCATTTT.